These 19 T cell receptor beta chains were all obtained from the same sample, sequenced in a study of response to subunit inactivated influenza vaccine. TCRdb redid the calling of the RT-PCR reads with MiXCR, one entry per CDR3 protein. The table has about 520,000 distinct CDR3 sequences, approximately 10% seen once; the top ten hold over 9.5%. The specimen comprised PBMCs from blood, sampled about 40 days after vaccination. These receptors all stem from a man aged 50 to 59 who received an inactivated influenza vaccine.

This sequence joins TRBV5-1 and TRBJ2-5, with no clear D. Germline-derived CDR1 and CDR2 are SGHRS and YFSETQ. V was cut by 5 bases and J by 0 bases, with 5 bases left in between. The CDR3 covers 12 residues. CDR3 sequence reads: CASRQNQETQYF. The CDR3 DNA is TGCGCCAGCAGACAAAACCAAGAGACCCAGTACTTC.

This chain connects TRBV12-3 or TRBV12-4 to TRBJ1-5; D call uncertain. The CDR3 has 14 residues. V gave up 2 bases and J gave up 3 bases, with 8 bases separating them. CDR3 amino acids: CASSLTGNNQPQHF. CDR3 nucleotides: TGTGCCAGCAGTTTAACGGGGAACAATCAGCCCCAGCATTTT.

This clonotype was detected a few times. V and J are TRBV2 and TRBJ2-6, with D uncertain. V lost 3 bases and J 1 base, leaving 7 bases between the germline ends. Germline CDR1 and CDR2: SNHLY and FYNNEI. The CDR3 has 15 residues. CDR3 region: CASSEKGSGANVLTF. CDR3 nucleotides: TGTGCCAGCAGTGAGAAGGGATCTGGGGCCAACGTCCTGACTTTC.

This clonotype was recorded a few times. This chain links TRBV10-3 with TRBJ2-7; D is possibly TRBD1 (5 bases). Germline CDR1 reads ENHRY; CDR2 reads SYGVKD. The CDR3 is made up of 14 amino acids. Between the trimmed V and J ends, which lost 0 bases and 4 bases, there was a span of 10 bases. CDR3 in DNA: TGTGCCATCAGTGAGTCGATAGGGGCGTACGAGCAGTACTTC. The encoded protein is CAISESIGAYEQYF.

This clonotype was seen many times. The chain recombines TRBV4-2 with TRBJ2-5, with a weak D call TRBD1 (6 bases). CDR3 length: 16 amino acids. In germline, CDR1 is LGHNA, CDR2 YNFKEQ. Trimming left V 0 bases short and J 2 bases short, with 13 bases between. CDR3 sequence reads: CASSQEAGQQQETQYF. The DNA of the CDR3 is TGTGCCAGCAGCCAAGAGGCCGGACAGCAACAAGAGACCCAGTACTTC.

The V and J genes are TRBV4-2 and TRBJ2-2; tentatively, D is TRBD1 (7 bases). The CDR3 contains 16 residues. Trimming stripped 1 base from V and 5 bases from J, with 14 bases between. CDR1 and CDR2 from the germline V gene are LGHNA and YNFKEQ. As DNA, the CDR3 is TGTGCCAGCAGCCAAGCCGGTCAGGGGGGAACCGGGGAGCTGTTTTTT. Amino acid sequence: CASSQAGQGGTGELFF.

V usage is TRBV7-9 and J usage is TRBJ2-3, with TRBD2 matching over 9 bases. The CDR3 covers 16 residues. Germline-derived CDR1 and CDR2 are SEHNR and FQNEAQ (reference sequence). Trimming at V came to 1 base and at J to 1 base, leaving 3 bases not matched to a gene. CDR3: CASSLVAGEGTDTQYF. CDR3 sequence (DNA): TGTGCCAGCAGCTTAGTAGCGGGAGAAGGCACAGATACGCAGTATTTT.

This chain connects TRBV7-9 to TRBJ2-6, with TRBD2 matching over 7 bases. Germline loops: CDR1 SEHNR, CDR2 FQNEAQ (reference sequence). CDR3 length: 16 amino acids. V lost 1 base and J lost 1; bases outside the gene matches: 1. The CDR3: CASSLGGGSGANVLTF. The CDR3 DNA follows: TGTGCCAGCAGCTTAGGGGGGGGGTCTGGGGCCAACGTCCTGACTTTC.

The rearrangement joins TRBV6-2 or TRBV6-3 to TRBJ2-1; D could derive from TRBD1 or TRBD2 (5 bases each). The germline gives CDR1 MNHEY, CDR2 SVGEGT. The V gene lost 7 bases and the J gene lost 1 base, with 17 bases spanning the gap. CDR3 length: 16 residues. In DNA form, the CDR3 reads TGTGCCAGCACCGTTCGGGGTTACAGGTCCTACAATGAGCAGTTCTTC. Amino acid sequence: CASTVRGYRSYNEQFF.

A few counts support this clonotype. This sequence joins TRBV28 and TRBJ1-4, with 10 bases lining up with TRBD1. This CDR3 is built from 20 residues. The V and J ends lost 5 bases and 3 bases, in that order; junction bases with no gene match: 18. The germline V gene has CDR1 MDHEN and CDR2 SYDVKM. The CDR3 DNA reads TGTGCCAGCAGTATATCCACCAGGGCGGGACAGGGGTTTCCTAATGAAAAACTGTTTTTT. Translated: CASSISTRAGQGFPNEKLFF.

The chain links TRBV7-9 to TRBJ1-5; D is ambiguous. CDR3 size: 13 residues. Trimming stripped 7 bases from V and 7 bases from J, with 14 bases between. In germline, CDR1 is SEHNR, CDR2 FQNEAQ (reference sequence). The CDR3 bases are TGTGCCAGCACCCTGGGTTCGGGGCAGCCCCAGCATTTT. Protein product: CASTLGSGQPQHF.

A few counts support this clonotype. The V and J genes are TRBV3-1 and TRBJ1-4; tentative D call: TRBD1 (5 bases). Germline V gene lookup returns CDR1 LGHDT and CDR2 YNNKEL (reference sequence). With 4 bases removed from V and 8 bases from J, the gap between germline ends came to 14 bases. The CDR3 totals 14 residues. The CDR3 here is CASSPRAGLEKLFF. CDR3 DNA sequence: TGTGCCAGCAGCCCCAGGGCTGGTTTAGAAAAACTGTTTTTT.

The chain couples TRBV27 to TRBJ2-5; TRBD1 matches at 8 bases. J lost 2 bases, V lost 5 bases, and 22 bases had no gene match. The germline CDR1 and CDR2 sequences are MNHEY and SMNVEV (reference sequence). CDR3 length: 20 amino acids. This CDR3 reads CASSPYPVQIRGRRQETQYF. In DNA, the CDR3 is TGTGCCAGCAGTCCCTACCCGGTACAAATCAGGGGGCGTCGGCAAGAGACCCAGTACTTC.

This clonotype was seen once. A much bigger clone sits one base away, suggesting this may be a read error. The chain employs TRBV28 and TRBJ1-1; D is uncertain. The V end was cut by 2 bases, the J end by 5 bases, with 9 bases between. Germline values: CDR1 MDHEN, CDR2 SYDVKM. CDR3 length: 13 residues. CDR3 coding DNA: TGTGCCAGCAGTTTAACCGAAAAGACTGAAGCTTTCTTT. As protein: CASSLTEKTEAFF.

The chain joins TRBV7-6 to TRBJ2-1, with 8 bases identical to TRBD2. This CDR3 spans 17 amino acids. Germline loops: CDR1 SGHVS, CDR2 FNYEAQ. V gave up 1 base and J gave up 0 bases; unmatched junction bases: 5. CDR3 DNA sequence: TGTGCCAGCAGCTTAGGACTAGCGAGGGACTCCTACAATGAGCAGTTCTTC. Translation gives CASSLGLARDSYNEQFF.

V is TRBV29-1 and J is TRBJ1-3; the match to TRBD1 covers 9 bases. V lost 3 bases to trimming and J lost 3 bases; unmatched junction nucleotides: 3. The CDR3 extends over 14 amino acids. Germline CDR1 reads SQVTM; CDR2 reads ANQGSEA. CDR3: CSVEEDRGGNTIYF. CDR3 DNA: TGCAGCGTTGAGGAGGACAGGGGTGGAAACACCATATATTTT.

This clonotype was picked up many times. The chain carries TRBV7-3 and TRBJ2-3; 9 bases match TRBD1. The ends lost 5 bases at V and 10 bases at J; junction bases unmatched: 10. Per germline, CDR1 SGHTA and CDR2 FQGTGA. This CDR3 is built from 14 residues. DNA for the CDR3: TGTGCCAGCAGCAAGGGGACAGGGAATAGTGCGCAGTATTTT. Its translation: CASSKGTGNSAQYF.

The chain links TRBV12-3 or TRBV12-4 to TRBJ1-1; tentatively, D is TRBD1 (6 bases). V lost 6 bases to trimming and J lost 5 bases, with 22 bases between them. The CDR3 is 16 residues long. The CDR3 here is CASRFGTILKGTEAFF. CDR3 coding DNA: TGTGCCAGCAGGTTCGGGACAATTTTAAAAGGGACTGAAGCTTTCTTT.

The V gene is TRBV6-6, the J gene TRBJ2-7, with a tentative D call TRBD1 (5 bases). Germline assignment: CDR1 MNHNY and CDR2 SVGAGI (reference sequence). V was pared by 0 bases and J by 13 bases, with 13 bases between. The CDR3 runs to 12 residues. CDR3 bases: TGTGCCAGCAGTTACTCGGGGTCCCAGGGATACTTC. It translates to CASSYSGSQGYF.